Below are 9 T cell receptor beta chains sequenced from a single sample in a study of early T cells in non-severe SARS-CoV-2 infection. TCRdb recomputed calls from the 5' RACE reads with MiXCR, one row per CDR3 protein. This sample has around 71,000 distinct CDR3 sequences; about 15% occur once, and the top ten carry 3% to 5%. The source material was whole blood, sampled at baseline. The receptors here all came from an adult who was a healthcare worker with PCR-confirmed SARS-CoV-2 infection or an uninfected control (not recorded which).

The chain joins TRBV24-1 to TRBJ2-5, with 7 bases matching TRBD1. CDR1 and CDR2 (germline): KGHDR, SFDVKD. J lost 2 bases, V lost 1 base, and 3 bases had no gene match. This CDR3 contains 15 residues. CDR3 sequence: CATSDLETGQETQYF. Here the CDR3 DNA reads TGTGCCACCAGTGATTTAGAGACAGGGCAAGAGACCCAGTACTTC.

The rearrangement links TRBV11-2 to TRBJ2-5; unclear D gene. Per germline, CDR1 SGHAT and CDR2 FQNNGV. CDR3 length equals 13 residues. The germline V and J ends were trimmed by 3 bases and 1 base, with 6 bases remaining between them. The CDR3 sequence: CASSFTPQETQYF. In DNA, the CDR3 is TGTGCCAGCAGCTTTACTCCCCAAGAGACCCAGTACTTC.

This clonotype was seen a handful of times. The chain carries TRBV18 and TRBJ2-1, with a tentative D call TRBD1 (6 bases). This CDR3 region has 15 residues. Germline CDR1 and CDR2: KGHSH and LQKENI. The ends were cut back, 2 bases at V and 0 bases at J, with 8 bases in the middle. The CDR3 is CASSPRGYSYNEQFF. In nucleotides, the CDR3 is TGTGCCAGCTCACCAAGGGGGTACTCCTACAATGAGCAGTTCTTC.

In this sample, this clonotype turned up many times. J is TRBJ2-7 and V is TRBV7-9; D is perhaps TRBD1 (6 bases). The CDR3 covers 13 residues. Trimming removed 5 bases from V and 3 bases from J, with 11 bases in between. Germline CDR1 SEHNR, CDR2 FQNEAQ (reference sequence). The CDR3, as DNA: TGTGCCAGCAGCCCGGGGACAATCTACGAGCAGTACTTC. Its translation: CASSPGTIYEQYF.

Ten or more counts support this clonotype. The V and J genes are TRBV27 and TRBJ2-1, with 8 nucleotides matching TRBD2. Germline V gives CDR1 MNHEY, CDR2 SMNVEV (reference sequence). J gave up 7 bases and V 0 bases, and 14 bases lay outside the gene matches. CDR3 length: 18 amino acids. The DNA of the CDR3 is TGTGCCAGCAGTTTATCCCCGTTTAGAAGCGGGAGTTGGAATGAGCAGTTCTTC. Protein sequence: CASSLSPFRSGSWNEQFF.

This clonotype showed up just a few times. V gene TRBV24-1 combines with J gene TRBJ2-7; TRBD2 matches 10 bases. The germline gives CDR1 KGHDR, CDR2 SFDVKD. J lost 2 bases, V lost 7 bases, and 13 bases had no gene match. This CDR3 is 17 amino acids long. CDR3 sequence reads: CATRLNLGLASTYEQYF. The CDR3 nucleotides read TGTGCCACCAGGTTAAACTTGGGACTAGCGTCAACCTACGAGCAGTACTTC.

This clonotype was counted at least ten times. The CDR3 is CSAISPGLGGEQYF. The DNA for the CDR3 is TGCAGTGCTATTTCCCCGGGACTAGGAGGCGAGCAGTACTTC. The chain uses TRBV20-1 and TRBJ2-7, with 8 nucleotides matching TRBD2. CDR1 is DFQATT, CDR2 SNEGSKA, per germline (reference sequence). Trimming took 4 bases from V and 6 from J; bases not matched to a gene: 11. This CDR3 spans 14 amino acids.

This chain uses TRBV7-8 with TRBJ2-3; 7 nucleotides align to TRBD2. The CDR3 is 16 residues long. CDR1 and CDR2 (germline): SGHVS, FQNEAQ. V shed 5 bases and J 2 bases; nucleotides not matched to a gene: 10. The CDR3 bases are TGTGCCAGCAGCCCAGTGGCTAGCGGCGCCACAGATACGCAGTATTTT. It codes for CASSPVASGATDTQYF.

V is TRBV18 and J is TRBJ2-7, with D tentatively TRBD1 or TRBD2 (5 bases each). V shed 5 bases and J shed 2 bases, with 13 bases lying between them. Germline lookup yields CDR1 KGHSH and CDR2 LQKENI. The CDR3 consists of 14 residues. The chain's CDR3 is CASSSRDGAYEQYF. CDR3 nucleotides: TGTGCCAGCTCATCCAGGGACGGAGCCTACGAGCAGTACTTC. Supplemented by reference TRBV18 and TRBJ2-7, the full variable domain reads NAGVMQNPRHLVRRRGQEARLRCSPMKGHSHVYWYRQLPEEGLKFMVYLQKENIIDESGMPKERFSAEFPKEGPSILRIQQVVRGDSAAYFCASSSRDGAYEQYFGPGTRLTVT.